These 24 T cell receptor beta chains came from one sample sequenced in a study of cytomegalovirus exposure and HLA in healthy donors. The PCR was carried out with 60 Vbeta primers and 13 Jbeta primers. Profiled with immunoSEQ multiplex PCR; TCRdb holds only in-frame clones, not every one. This table holds more than 200,000 clones. The sample comprised PBMCs. The receptors originated from a woman in her 30s in good health and CMV-seropositive.

J is TRBJ2-1 and V is TRBV7-9; 7 bases are a match to TRBD2. In germline, CDR1 is SEHNR, CDR2 FQNEAQ (reference sequence). The V and J ends lost 4 bases and 7 bases, in that order; junction bases with no gene match: 13. The CDR3 is 16 amino acids. The CDR3 reads CASSSFGREKYNEQFF. The CDR3 DNA is TGTGCCAGCAGCTCCTTCGGGCGGGAGAAATATAATGAGCAGTTCTTC.

This rearrangement joins TRBV27 to TRBJ2-2; a weak D match, TRBD1 (6 bases). V lost 3 bases and J lost 3, with 20 bases in between. The CDR3 has 18 amino acids. Germline V gives CDR1 MNHEY, CDR2 SMNVEV (reference sequence). CDR3: CASSFVGPTQGHTGELFF. CDR3 nucleotides: TGTGCCAGCAGTTTCGTCGGACCAACTCAGGGGCACACCGGGGAGCTGTTTTTT.

The rearrangement uses TRBV30 and TRBJ2-1; TRBD2 agrees at 13 bases. V gave up 0 bases and J gave up 4 bases; unmatched junction bases: 0. CDR1 GTSNPN and CDR2 SVGIG come from the germline V gene (reference sequence). CDR3 length: 15 amino acids. CDR3 DNA: TGTGCCTGGAGTGTGGGACTAGCGGGATACAATGAGCAGTTCTTC. Encoded protein: CAWSVGLAGYNEQFF. Supplemented by reference TRBV30 and TRBJ2-1, the full variable domain reads SQTIHQWPATLVQPVGSPLSLECTVEGTSNPNLYWYRQAAGRGLQLLFYSVGIGQISSEVPQNLSASRPQDRQFILSSKKLLLSDSGFYLCAWSVGLAGYNEQFFGPGTRLTVL.

The rearrangement joins TRBV27 to TRBJ2-5, with 7 bases matching TRBD1. The V segment lost 6 bases and the J segment 2 bases; nucleotides outside the gene matches: 9. The CDR3 length is 15 residues. Germline lookup yields CDR1 MNHEY and CDR2 SMNVEV (reference sequence). The DNA for the CDR3 is TGTGCCAGCAGATACGACAGGGCAAGGCAAGAGACCCAGTACTTC. Residues: CASRYDRARQETQYF.

This chain joins TRBV7-9 and TRBJ2-3; TRBD1 matches at 9 bases. V was pared by 6 bases and J by 4 bases, with 5 bases of the junction left unmatched. This CDR3 has 14 residues. Per germline, CDR1 SEHNR and CDR2 FQNEAQ (reference sequence). In DNA, the CDR3 is TGTGCCAGCAGGGGACAGGGAGGCCCAGATACGCAGTATTTT. Translating it yields CASRGQGGPDTQYF.

The chain links TRBV7-9 to TRBJ2-3; D may be TRBD1 (8 bases). The CDR3 has 16 amino acids. Germline lookup yields CDR1 SEHNR and CDR2 FQNEAQ (reference sequence). V was clipped by 7 bases and J by 2 bases, with 19 bases between them. CDR3 protein: CASIPTGEGSTDTQYF. The CDR3 nucleotides are TGTGCCAGCATCCCGACAGGGGAGGGTTCCACAGATACGCAGTATTTT.

The chain joins TRBV28 to TRBJ1-5; D not certain. Germline assignment: CDR1 MDHEN and CDR2 SYDVKM. The germline V and J ends were trimmed by 3 bases and 6 bases, with 12 bases remaining between them. The CDR3 contains 14 residues. For the CDR3, the DNA is TGTGCCAGCAGTTTCAAGGTGGCGGGTCAGCCCCAGCATTTT. Protein product: CASSFKVAGQPQHF.

The V and J genes are TRBV7-9 and TRBJ1-2, with 9 bases identical to TRBD1. J was trimmed by 8 bases and V by 5 bases; bases with no gene match: 12. This CDR3 contains 15 residues. Looked up from germline, CDR1 is SEHNR and CDR2 is FQNEAQ (reference sequence). The CDR3 region has the DNA TGTGCCAGCAGCCGGGGACAGGGAAGGGGCTACGGCTACACCTTC. Translated: CASSRGQGRGYGYTF.

The V gene is TRBV7-9, the J gene TRBJ1-4; the D gene is possibly TRBD1 (6 bases). V shed 2 bases and J shed 7 bases, with 11 bases lying between them. The CDR3 consists of 14 residues. Germline loops: CDR1 SEHNR, CDR2 FQNEAQ (reference sequence). Written as DNA, the CDR3 is TGTGCCAGCAGCTTACAGGGGCAAGTTGAAAAACTGTTTTTT. Its translation is CASSLQGQVEKLFF.

The chain recombines TRBV10-3 with TRBJ2-5, with TRBD1 matching over 11 bases. The V and J ends lost 4 bases and 3 bases, in that order; junction bases with no gene match: 4. CDR1 and CDR2 from the germline V gene are ENHRY and SYGVKD. The CDR3 totals 15 residues. The CDR3, as DNA: TGTGCCATCAGTGGGACAGGGGGCGTTGAAGAGACCCAGTACTTC. Protein sequence: CAISGTGGVEETQYF.

The rearrangement joins TRBV28 to TRBJ1-2, with 8 bases lining up with TRBD1. This CDR3 has 14 residues. The germline V gene encodes CDR1 MDHEN and CDR2 SYDVKM. The trim removed 5 bases at V and 3 bases at J, leaving 5 bases unmatched. The CDR3 region is CASSPGQGYYGYTF. For the CDR3, the DNA is TGTGCCAGCAGTCCCGGACAGGGTTACTATGGCTACACCTTC.

The rearrangement uses TRBV19 and TRBJ2-7, with D tentatively TRBD1 (5 bases). The ends were cut back, 5 bases at V and 3 bases at J, with 11 bases in the middle. The germline V gene encodes CDR1 LNHDA and CDR2 SQIVND (reference sequence). The CDR3 runs to 13 residues. The CDR3 region has the DNA TGTGCCAGTAGTGCGACAGATTACTACGAGCAGTACTTC. Amino acid sequence: CASSATDYYEQYF.

The V and J genes are TRBV7-8 and TRBJ1-5, with TRBD1 identical over 7 bases. This CDR3 has 16 amino acids. The trim removed 5 bases at V and 3 bases at J, leaving 10 bases unmatched. Looked up from germline, CDR1 is SGHVS and CDR2 is FQNEAQ. The CDR3 region is CASSLGQPALNQPQHF. CDR3 nucleotides: TGTGCCAGCAGCCTGGGACAGCCCGCGCTCAATCAGCCCCAGCATTTT.

The chain recombines TRBV4-2 with TRBJ2-7; possible D gene TRBD2, 6 bases. The CDR3 spans 13 residues. V was pared by 3 bases and J by 2 bases, with 8 bases between. CDR1 is LGHNA and CDR2 is YNFKEQ in the germline V gene. Here the CDR3 reads CASSQWRAYEQYF. The CDR3 bases are TGTGCCAGCAGCCAGTGGAGGGCCTACGAGCAGTACTTC.

J is TRBJ2-7 and V is TRBV9, with 9 nucleotides matching TRBD1. The trim removed 4 bases at V and 4 bases at J, leaving 15 bases unmatched. The CDR3 has 17 amino acids. Germline values: CDR1 SGDLS, CDR2 YYNGEE. Written as DNA, the CDR3 is TGTGCCAGCAGCCCGAGATATCCTGAGACAGGGGGGTACGAGCAGTACTTC. Translating it yields CASSPRYPETGGYEQYF.

The J gene is TRBJ2-3, the V gene TRBV2; the match to TRBD2 covers 10 bases. The germline gives CDR1 SNHLY, CDR2 FYNNEI. With 5 bases clipped from V and 2 bases from J, the junction kept 10 bases outside the gene matches. This CDR3 has 17 residues. This CDR3 is CASSLSGRAYNTDTQYF. The CDR3 coding sequence is TGTGCCAGCAGTTTAAGCGGGAGGGCCTATAACACAGATACGCAGTATTTT. Supplemented by reference TRBV2 and TRBJ2-3, the full variable domain reads EPEVTQTPSHQVTQMGQEVILRCVPISNHLYFYWYRQILGQKVEFLVSFYNNEISEKSEIFDDQFSVERPDGSNFTLKIRSTKLEDSAMYFCASSLSGRAYNTDTQYFGPGTRLTVL.

This chain connects TRBV27 to TRBJ2-2; 13 bases map to TRBD2. This CDR3 spans 17 amino acids. With V trimmed by 6 bases and J by 4 bases, 8 bases remained unmatched. Germline V gene data show CDR1 as MNHEY and CDR2 as SMNVEV (reference sequence). DNA of the CDR3: TGTGCCAGCAGCACGGGACTAGCGGGATCTACCACCGGGGAGCTGTTTTTT. Translating it yields CASSTGLAGSTTGELFF.

This sequence joins TRBV5-1 and TRBJ2-5, with 11 bases fitting TRBD2. CDR1 is SGHRS, CDR2 YFSETQ, per germline. The CDR3 runs 18 residues. V was pared by 1 base and J by 4 bases, with 12 bases of the junction left unmatched. The CDR3 DNA is TGCGCCAGCAGCTTGCAGCCGACTAGCGGGGACAGCCGAGAGACCCAGTACTTC. Translating gives CASSLQPTSGDSRETQYF.

The V gene is TRBV4-1, the J gene TRBJ2-3; 7 nucleotides agree with TRBD2. CDR1 MGHRA and CDR2 YSYEKL come from the germline V gene. The V segment lost 3 bases and the J segment 4 bases; nucleotides outside the gene matches: 7. The CDR3 is 15 amino acids. DNA of the CDR3: TGCGCCAGCAGCCAGGGGAGGGGAATTGCAGATACGCAGTATTTT. It translates to CASSQGRGIADTQYF.

The chain combines TRBV5-4 with TRBJ2-7; TRBD1 agrees at 8 bases. CDR1 SGHNT and CDR2 YYREEE come from the germline V gene (reference sequence). The CDR3 is 14 residues long. J gave up 7 bases and V 0 bases, and 6 bases lay outside the gene matches. In nucleotides, the CDR3 is TGTGCCAGCAGCTTGGGGCAGGGGGCATGGGAGCAGTACTTC. Translating it yields CASSLGQGAWEQYF.

The CDR3 DNA sequence: TGTGCCAGCTCCTATCGGGACAGGAACACTGAAGCTTTCTTT. As protein: CASSYRDRNTEAFF. The chain is built from TRBV19 and TRBJ1-1; 7 bases are shared with TRBD1. Germline-derived CDR1 and CDR2 are LNHDA and SQIVND (reference sequence). Trimming took 9 bases from V and 1 from J; bases not matched to a gene: 8. The CDR3 is 14 residues long.

The chain combines TRBV7-2 with TRBJ2-1, with D hard to call. V lost 7 bases and J 1 base, leaving 5 bases between the germline ends. The CDR3 covers 12 residues. Germline V CDR1 and CDR2: SGHTA, FQGNSA. In nucleotides, the CDR3 is TGTGCCAGCAAGCCGTCCTACAATGAGCAGTTCTTC. It translates to CASKPSYNEQFF.

The rearrangement joins TRBV4-2 to TRBJ1-1; 8 positions match TRBD1. This CDR3 spans 15 amino acids. V lost 1 base to trimming and J lost 4 bases; unmatched junction nucleotides: 5. Per germline, CDR1 LGHNA and CDR2 YNFKEQ. The CDR3 region is CASSQGRQGSTEAFF. CDR3 in DNA: TGTGCCAGCAGCCAAGGTCGACAGGGGAGCACTGAAGCTTTCTTT.

The J gene is TRBJ2-3, the V gene TRBV6-1; TRBD2 matches 10 bases. Germline trimming cut 0 bases from V and 6 bases from J; bases unmatched to any gene: 12. The CDR3 extends over 18 amino acids. The germline V gene has CDR1 MNHNS and CDR2 SASEGT. CDR3 loop: CASSEALLAGALWDTQYF. The CDR3 DNA is TGTGCCAGCAGTGAAGCGCTTCTAGCGGGGGCCTTGTGGGATACGCAGTATTTT.